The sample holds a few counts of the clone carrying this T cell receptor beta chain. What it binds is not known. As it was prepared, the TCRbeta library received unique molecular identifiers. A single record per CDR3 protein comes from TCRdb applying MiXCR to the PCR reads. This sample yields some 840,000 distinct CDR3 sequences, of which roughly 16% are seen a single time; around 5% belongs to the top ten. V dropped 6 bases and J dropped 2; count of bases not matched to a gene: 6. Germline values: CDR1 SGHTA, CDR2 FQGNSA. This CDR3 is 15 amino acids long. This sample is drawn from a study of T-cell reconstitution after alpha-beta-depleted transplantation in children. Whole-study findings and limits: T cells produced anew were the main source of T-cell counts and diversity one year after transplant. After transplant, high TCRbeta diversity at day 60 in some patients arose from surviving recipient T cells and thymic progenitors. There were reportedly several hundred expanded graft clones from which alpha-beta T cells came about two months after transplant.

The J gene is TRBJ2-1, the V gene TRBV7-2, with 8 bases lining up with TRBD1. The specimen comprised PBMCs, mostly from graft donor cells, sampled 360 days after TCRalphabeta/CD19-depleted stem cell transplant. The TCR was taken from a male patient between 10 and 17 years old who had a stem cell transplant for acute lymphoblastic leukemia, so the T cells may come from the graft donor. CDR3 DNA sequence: TGTGCCAGCAGTTCCGACAGGGGCGCCTACAATGAGCAGTTCTTC. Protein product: CASSSDRGAYNEQFF.